The 21 T cell receptor beta chains given below trace back to one sample, sequenced in a study of regulatory T cells in long-lasting Graves disease. Arm-PCR of CDR3 regions with iRepertoire HTBI primers generated TCR beta libraries. TCRdb itself ran the multiplex PCR reads through MiXCR, one entry per CDR3 protein. The sample consists of about 460,000 distinct CDR3 sequences, 14% of them appearing once. Regarding time point: newly diagnosed GD, antithyroid drugs for less than 3 months. From RNA extracted from PBMCs, the TCR library was made. This sample also appeared in a second study, on T cells in Graves' hyperthyroidism and ophthalmopathy.

Sequencing used peripheral blood mononuclear cells (PBMCs), obtained at new diagnosis, from a patient treated with antithyroid drugs. All receptors come from a woman between 45 and 60 years old with Graves disease.

This clonotype was observed a handful of times. The chain links TRBV20-1 to TRBJ2-1; TRBD2 is a possible D gene (5 bases). CDR3 size: 18 residues. The germline V gene has CDR1 DFQATT and CDR2 SNEGSKA (reference sequence). Between the trimmed V and J ends, which lost 4 bases and 0 bases, there was a span of 22 bases. The CDR3 protein is CSAIVWLAETSSYNEQFF. The CDR3 nucleotides read TGCAGTGCTATAGTCTGGCTAGCTGAAACTAGCTCCTACAATGAGCAGTTCTTC.

This clonotype was observed at least ten times. CDR3: CASSSPGGDSYNEQFF. CDR3 coding DNA: TGTGCCAGCAGCTCGCCGGGGGGCGACTCCTACAATGAGCAGTTCTTC. V is TRBV7-9 and J is TRBJ2-1; a possible D gene is TRBD2 (7 bases). This CDR3 is built from 16 residues. Germline V gene data show CDR1 as SEHNR and CDR2 as FQNEAQ (reference sequence). The V and J ends lost 4 bases and 0 bases respectively, with 13 bases between them.

The chain couples TRBV19 to TRBJ2-1; possible D gene TRBD2, 6 bases. The germline V and J ends were trimmed by 1 base and 1 base, with 14 bases remaining between them. The CDR3 extends over 17 amino acids. The V gene's germline CDR1 is LNHDA and CDR2 SQIVND (reference sequence). Here the CDR3 reads CASSIAAEGLSYNEQFF. CDR3 DNA sequence: TGTGCCAGTAGTATAGCGGCGGAGGGATTGTCCTACAATGAGCAGTTCTTC.

This clonotype was observed at least ten times. This chain links TRBV11-2 with TRBJ1-2; D is unresolved. Germline V CDR1 and CDR2: SGHAT, FQNNGV. The V end lost 5 bases, the J end lost 4 bases, and 8 bases lay between the germline ends. The CDR3 sequence is 12 residues long. Written as DNA, the CDR3 is TGTGCCAGCAGCCGTGGTTCCTATGGCTACACCTTC. Amino acid sequence: CASSRGSYGYTF.

This clonotype was counted many times. Compared with germline, one end of the junction differs, possibly owing to a read error. V gene TRBV29-1 combines with J gene TRBJ2-1, with 11 bases fitting TRBD2. CDR1 and CDR2 from the germline V gene are SQVTM and ANQGSEA. This CDR3 is built from 14 residues. CDR3 nucleotides: TGCAGCGTTGGAACTAGCGGGAGCTACGATGAGCAGTTCTTC. This gives the protein CSVGTSGSYDEQFF.

This clonotype came up many times. The chain links TRBV2 to TRBJ2-3; TRBD1 matches 9 bases. Trimming removed 2 bases from V and 2 bases from J; junction bases left unmatched: 11. The CDR3 is 18 residues long. The germline gives CDR1 SNHLY, CDR2 FYNNEI. The chain's CDR3 is CASSEKLDRGWTTDTQYF. CDR3 bases: TGTGCCAGCAGTGAAAAATTGGACAGGGGATGGACCACAGATACGCAGTATTTT.

This clonotype has a count of ten or more. This chain connects TRBV20-1 to TRBJ2-3, with D perhaps TRBD1 (6 bases). V shed 6 bases and J shed 0 bases, with 16 bases lying between them. CDR3 length: 15 residues. Germline CDR1 DFQATT, CDR2 SNEGSKA (reference sequence). The CDR3, as DNA: TGCAGTGCCGTGGGGGCGGATTCTAGCACAGATACGCAGTATTTT. It encodes CSAVGADSSTDTQYF.

Remarks on this clonotype: Given a much more abundant clone one base away, this may be a read error. J is TRBJ2-1 and V is TRBV20-1; D tentatively fits TRBD1 or TRBD2 (5 bases each). V lost 7 bases to trimming and J lost 10 bases, with 23 bases between them. This CDR3 is 14 amino acids long. Germline V gene lookup returns CDR1 DFQATT and CDR2 SNEGSKA (reference sequence). The CDR3 sequence is CSVQGRTPPHEQFF. The CDR3, as DNA: TGCAGTGTTCAGGGACGAACTCCCCCCCACGAGCAGTTCTTC.

This clonotype was detected only a few times. Just one base apart from a much larger clone, this may be a read error. V gene TRBV10-3 combines with J gene TRBJ2-1; D not certain. CDR1 is ENHRY and CDR2 is SYGVKD in the germline V gene. The length of the CDR3 is 14 residues. CDR3 sequence reads: CAVSAGIFGNEQFF. The CDR3 nucleotides read TGTGCCGTCAGTGCCGGCATCTTCGGGAATGAGCAGTTCTTC.

As for this clonotype: A much bigger clone sits one base away, suggesting this may be a read error. The V and J genes are TRBV28 and TRBJ2-4; the D gene is possibly TRBD1 (5 bases). There are 15 residues in the CDR3. CDR1 and CDR2 from the germline V gene are MDHEN and SYDVKM. Here the CDR3 reads CASSSAGLAKTIQYF. In nucleotides, the CDR3 is TGTGCCAGCAGTTCCGCAGGGTTAGCCAAAACCATTCAGTACTTC.

This chain connects TRBV7-9 to TRBJ2-5, with D uncertain. V was pared by 2 bases and J by 5 bases, with 9 bases between. Germline CDR1 reads SEHNR; CDR2 reads FQNEAQ (reference sequence). This CDR3 contains 13 residues. DNA of the CDR3: TGTGCCAGCAGCTTAATGTCCCGGGAGACCCAGTACTTC. It is translated as CASSLMSRETQYF.

The gene calls are TRBV9 and TRBJ1-2, with D possibly TRBD1 on 5 matching bases. This CDR3 is 16 amino acids long. Per the germline V gene, CDR1 is SGDLS and CDR2 is YYNGEE. Between the trimmed V and J ends, which lost 0 bases and 0 bases, there was a span of 12 bases. The DNA of the CDR3 is TGTGCCAGCAGCGTAGGCCGGGACCTAGCTAACTATGGCTACACCTTC. Translating gives CASSVGRDLANYGYTF.

There are a few counts of this clonotype. The chain has TRBV19 and TRBJ2-5; D might be TRBD2 (5 bases). Germline V gene data show CDR1 as LNHDA and CDR2 as SQIVND (reference sequence). V was cut by 7 bases and J by 5 bases, with 11 bases left in between. The CDR3 totals 12 residues. The CDR3 spells CASIGSGETQYF. The CDR3 DNA reads as TGTGCCAGTATAGGGTCGGGGGAGACCCAGTACTTC.

In its sample, this clonotype was seen many times. This chain uses TRBV11-2 with TRBJ2-3, with a tentative D call TRBD2 (6 bases). The CDR3 consists of 17 residues. V dropped 0 bases and J dropped 0 bases, with 13 bases sitting between them. CDR1 and CDR2 from the germline V gene are SGHAT and FQNNGV. Here the CDR3 DNA reads TGTGCCAGCAGCTTAGATAGAACGGGGACTAGCACAGATACGCAGTATTTT. Its translation: CASSLDRTGTSTDTQYF.

In the case of this clonotype: A read error may explain this, as a much larger clone is one base away. J is TRBJ2-1 and V is TRBV7-3; TRBD2 aligns across 9 bases. Germline V gene data show CDR1 as SGHTA and CDR2 as FQGTGA. The CDR3 has 15 residues. For the CDR3, the DNA is TGTGCCAGCAGTTTTAGCGGGGGATCCTACAATGAGCACTTCTTC. It specifies CASSFSGGSYNEHFF.

With respect to this clonotype: This clone may be a read error of a much larger clone one base away. The chain combines TRBV7-9 with TRBJ2-1; 7 bases are a match to TRBD2. With V trimmed by 5 bases and J by 2 bases, 12 bases remained unmatched. This CDR3 has 17 residues. Germline V gene lookup returns CDR1 SEHNR and CDR2 FQNEAQ (reference sequence). The CDR3 DNA follows: TGTGCCAGCAGCACAAAGGGAATAGCGGGTCCCTACAATGAGCAGTTCTTC. As protein: CASSTKGIAGPYNEQFF.

This clonotype occurred many times. The chain uses TRBV12-3 or TRBV12-4 and TRBJ2-7; no clear D gene. Trimming cost V 6 bases and J 4 bases, with 16 bases left between them. The CDR3 is 14 residues long. The CDR3 sequence: CASRTTGSPYEQYF. The CDR3 nucleotides are TGTGCCAGCAGAACGACCGGGTCCCCGTACGAGCAGTACTTC.

On this clonotype itself: A read error may explain this, as a much larger clone is one base away. The J gene is TRBJ1-2, the V gene TRBV27; D is unresolved. This CDR3 is built from 15 residues. CDR1 and CDR2 from the germline V gene are MNHEY and SMNVEV (reference sequence). Trimming stripped 8 bases from V and 6 bases from J, with 22 bases between. The chain's CDR3 is CASGYMPPGFDGYTF. The CDR3 bases are TGTGCCAGCGGTTATATGCCGCCGGGTTTCGATGGCTACACCTTC.

The chain couples TRBV29-1 to TRBJ2-1, with D uncertain. This CDR3 has 11 residues. Trimming shortened V by 2 bases and J by 8 bases, and 7 bases separated the two germline ends. From germline, CDR1 is SQVTM and CDR2 ANQGSEA. In DNA, the CDR3 is TGCAGCGTTGAACGCCATGATGAGCAGTTCTTC. It translates to CSVERHDEQFF.

By sample fraction, this clonotype is medium-sized (0.01 to 0.1%). The CDR3 reads CASSQDGVTEAFF. The CDR3 region has the DNA TGTGCCAGCAGCCAAGATGGGGTAACTGAAGCTTTCTTT. The V gene is TRBV3-1, the J gene TRBJ1-1; no clear D gene. Germline assignment: CDR1 LGHDT and CDR2 YNNKEL (reference sequence). The CDR3 sequence is 13 residues long. The germline V and J ends were trimmed by 0 bases and 5 bases, with 7 bases remaining between them.

This clonotype appeared once. The V and J genes are TRBV5-6 and TRBJ2-1; 13 bases are shared with TRBD2. The junction had 5 bases not matched to a gene; V was cut back by 0 bases and J by 8 bases. The CDR3 loop spans 16 amino acids. Per the germline V gene, CDR1 is SGHDT and CDR2 is YYEEEE. CDR3 coding DNA: TGTGCCAGCAGCTTGGAGACTAGCGGGAGGATCGATGAGCAGTTCTTC. It specifies CASSLETSGRIDEQFF.